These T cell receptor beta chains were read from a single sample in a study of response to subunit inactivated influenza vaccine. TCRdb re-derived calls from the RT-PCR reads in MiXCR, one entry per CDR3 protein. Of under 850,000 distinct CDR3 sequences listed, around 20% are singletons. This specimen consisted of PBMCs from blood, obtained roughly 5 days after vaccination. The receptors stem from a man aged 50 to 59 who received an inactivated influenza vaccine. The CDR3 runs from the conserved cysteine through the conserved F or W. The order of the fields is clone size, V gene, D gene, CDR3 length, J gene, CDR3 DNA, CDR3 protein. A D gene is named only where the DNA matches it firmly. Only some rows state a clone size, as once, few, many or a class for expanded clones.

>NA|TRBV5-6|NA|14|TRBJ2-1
TGTGCCAGCAGCAGGGGGGGGCGAAGGGATGAGCAGTTCTTC
CASSRGGRRDEQFF
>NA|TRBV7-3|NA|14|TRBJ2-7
TGTGCCAGCAGCTTAGGACGGGTGCCCTACGAGCAGTACTTC
CASSLGRVPYEQYF
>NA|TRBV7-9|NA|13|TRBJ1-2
TGTGCCAGCAGCTCGACAGCTACCTATGGCTACACCTTC
CASSSTATYGYTF
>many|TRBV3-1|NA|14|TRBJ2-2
TGTGCCAGCAGCCAAGGATCGCGGACCGGGGAGCTGTTTTTT
CASSQGSRTGELFF
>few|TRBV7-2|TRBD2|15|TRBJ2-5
TGTGCCAGCAGCTCCATAGCGGGGGGACAAGAGACCCAGTACTTC
CASSSIAGGQETQYF
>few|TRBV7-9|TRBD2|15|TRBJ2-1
TGTGCCAGCAGCCCCTTAGCGGGGGGCGTCAATGAGCAGTTCTTC
CASSPLAGGVNEQFF
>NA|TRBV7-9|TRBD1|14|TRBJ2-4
TGTGCCAGCAGCTCGGACAGGAGAGAAAACATTCAGTACTTC
CASSSDRRENIQYF
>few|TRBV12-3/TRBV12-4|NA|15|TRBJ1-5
TGTGCCAGCAGTTTTAACGGGGATGGCAATCAGCCCCAGCATTTT
CASSFNGDGNQPQHF
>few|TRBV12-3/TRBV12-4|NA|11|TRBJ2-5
TGTGCCAGCAGTGTCACCCGTCCCCAGTACTTC
CASSVTRPQYF
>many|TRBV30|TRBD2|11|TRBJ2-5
TGTGCCTGGAGTGCCGGGACTAATCAGTACTTC
CAWSAGTNQYF
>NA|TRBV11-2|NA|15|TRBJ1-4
TGTGCCAGCAGCTTAGCTGCGGGGACCAGAGAAAAACTGTTTTTT
CASSLAAGTREKLFF
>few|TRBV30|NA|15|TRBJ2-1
TGTGCCTGGAGTCCTAGACTAGTGGTTCGGCATGAGCAGTTCTTC
CAWSPRLVVRHEQFF
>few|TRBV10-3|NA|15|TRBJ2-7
TGTGCCATCAGTGGGGCGGTCAGGGGGGCCTACGAGCAGTACTTC
CAISGAVRGAYEQYF
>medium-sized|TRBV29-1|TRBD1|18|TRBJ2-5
TGCAGCGTTGACACTCCGGGACAGGGGACTGGCTTCCAAGAGACCCAGTACTTC
CSVDTPGQGTGFQETQYF
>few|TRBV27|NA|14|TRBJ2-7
TGTGCCAGCAGTTTAACAACAGGGTTCCACGAGCAGTACTTC
CASSLTTGFHEQYF
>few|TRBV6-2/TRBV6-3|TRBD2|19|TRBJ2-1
TGTGCCAGCAGTTATAGTGGATGGGTAGCGGGAGTGTTATACAATGAGCAGTTCTTC
CASSYSGWVAGVLYNEQFF
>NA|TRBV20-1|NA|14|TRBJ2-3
TGCAGTGCTATAGGGGGACACGACCAGTCTACGCAGTATTTT
CSAIGGHDQSTQYF
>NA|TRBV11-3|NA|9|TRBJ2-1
TGTGCCAGCAGCTTCTTTCCGTTCTTC
CASSFFPFF
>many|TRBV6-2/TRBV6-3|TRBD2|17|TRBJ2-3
TGTGCCAGCAGCTTACTCCTCGGCGGGAGAGCGGAAGATACGCAGTATTTT
CASSLLLGGRAEDTQYF
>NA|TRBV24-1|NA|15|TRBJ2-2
TGTGCCAGCCAAGATAACCGGGATCTCTCGGGGGAGCTGTTTTTT
CASQDNRDLSGELFF
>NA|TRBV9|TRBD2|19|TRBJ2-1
TGTGCCAGCAGCTCACCCGGGACTAGCGGGAGGGCCTCCTACAATGAGCAGTTCTTC
CASSSPGTSGRASYNEQFF
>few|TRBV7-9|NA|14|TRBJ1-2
TGTGCCAGCAGTCTCGACTTGACTAACTATGGCTACACCTTC
CASSLDLTNYGYTF
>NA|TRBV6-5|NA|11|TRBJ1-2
TGTGCCAGCAGATTCAACTATGGCTACACCTTC
CASRFNYGYTF
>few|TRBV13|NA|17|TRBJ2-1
TGTGCCAGCAGCGAAACTAGGCCCCTCTACCCCTACAATGAGCAGTTCTTC
CASSETRPLYPYNEQFF
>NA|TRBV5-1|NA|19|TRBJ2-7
TGCGCCAGCAGCTTGGGCCGCTCCCTGACGATCGGGAGCTCCTACGAGCAGTACTTC
CASSLGRSLTIGSSYEQYF
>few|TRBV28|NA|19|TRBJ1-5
TGTGCCAGCAGTACAACGAAATTCGAGGGCAGGGTCTGGGTTCAGCCCCAGCATTTT
CASSTTKFEGRVWVQPQHF
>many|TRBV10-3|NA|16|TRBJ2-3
TGTGCCATCAGTGAGTCACCCGGACTCCTCGGGGTTACGCAGTATTTT
CAISESPGLLGVTQYF
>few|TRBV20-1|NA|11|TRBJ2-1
TGCAGTGCTAGATCGAACAATGAGCAGTTCTTC
CSARSNNEQFF
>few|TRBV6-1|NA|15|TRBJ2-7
TGTGCCAGCAGCCCTATGACCCAGACAGTGCACGAGCAGTACTTC
CASSPMTQTVHEQYF
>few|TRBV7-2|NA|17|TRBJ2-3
TGTGCCAGCAGCTCCAGACGGGGCTTTGGGAAGACAGATACGCAGTATTTT
CASSSRRGFGKTDTQYF
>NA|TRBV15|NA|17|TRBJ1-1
TGTGCCACCAGCAGAGATCGGTGGGGGGCAGAGGACACTGAAGCTTTCTTT
CATSRDRWGAEDTEAFF
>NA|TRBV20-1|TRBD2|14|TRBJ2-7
TGCACGGTGCCGCTAGCGGGAGCTCCCTACGAGCAGTACTTC
CTVPLAGAPYEQYF
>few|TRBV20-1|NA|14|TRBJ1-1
TGCAGTGCCTCTTGGGGGGACATTGCCACTGAAGCTTTCTTT
CSASWGDIATEAFF
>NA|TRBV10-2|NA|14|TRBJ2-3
TGCGCCAGCAGTGAGTTGGGCAGGGTGATTACGCAGTATTTT
CASSELGRVITQYF
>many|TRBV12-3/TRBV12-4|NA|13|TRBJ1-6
TGTGCCAGCAGTTTAGTCAGTAATTCACCCCTCCACTTT
CASSLVSNSPLHF
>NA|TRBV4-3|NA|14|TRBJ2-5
TGCGCCAGCAGCCAAGATGTTAACGGAGAGACCCAGTACTTC
CASSQDVNGETQYF
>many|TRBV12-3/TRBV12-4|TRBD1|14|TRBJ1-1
TGTGCCAGCAGCTCTCGACAGGGGAACACTGAAGCTTTCTTT
CASSSRQGNTEAFF
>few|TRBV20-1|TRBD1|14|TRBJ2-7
TGCAGTGCTAGCCTAGACAGGGTCCCCTACGAGCAGTACTTC
CSASLDRVPYEQYF
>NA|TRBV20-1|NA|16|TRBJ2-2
TGCAGTGCTCGCACCGAGACTAGATGGGACACCGGGGAGCTGTTTTTT
CSARTETRWDTGELFF
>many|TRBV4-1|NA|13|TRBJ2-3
TGCGCCAGCAGCCAATTCGGGACAGATACGCAGTATTTT
CASSQFGTDTQYF
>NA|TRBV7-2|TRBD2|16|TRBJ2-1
TGTGCCAGCATCTCTAGCGGGGGGGCTATCTACAATGAGCAGTTCTTC
CASISSGGAIYNEQFF
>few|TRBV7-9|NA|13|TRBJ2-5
TGTGCCAGCAGACGGACCGCGAGGGAGACCCAGTACTTC
CASRRTARETQYF
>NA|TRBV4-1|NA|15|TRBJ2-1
TGCGCCAGCAGCCACTCGCTAAACTCCTACAATGAGCAGTTCTTC
CASSHSLNSYNEQFF
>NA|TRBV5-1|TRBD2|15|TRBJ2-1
TGCGCCAGCAGCCAAAGCGGGGAGTTCTACAATGAGCAGTTCTTC
CASSQSGEFYNEQFF
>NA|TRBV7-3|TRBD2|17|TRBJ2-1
TGTGCCTGCAGCTTAACTTCGGGTAGCGGGGTATACAATGAGCAGTTCTTC
CACSLTSGSGVYNEQFF
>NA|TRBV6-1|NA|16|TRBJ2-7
TGTGCCAGCAGTCCAACACCCCTACGATCCCATTACGAGCAGTACTTC
CASSPTPLRSHYEQYF
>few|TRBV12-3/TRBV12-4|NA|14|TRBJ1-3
TGTGCCAGCTCGACGGCGGCAGGGGGAAACACCATATATTTT
CASSTAAGGNTIYF
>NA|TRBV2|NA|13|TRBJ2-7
TGTGCCAGCAGTGAAGGTAGCGACTACGAGCAGTACTTC
CASSEGSDYEQYF
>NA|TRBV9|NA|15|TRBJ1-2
TGTGCCAGCAGCGTAACCCGTCAGGCCACCTATGGCTACACCTTC
CASSVTRQATYGYTF
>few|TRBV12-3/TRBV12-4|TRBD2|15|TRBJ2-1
TGTGCCAGCAAGGGGATAGCGGGACCCCACAATGAGCAGTTCTTC
CASKGIAGPHNEQFF
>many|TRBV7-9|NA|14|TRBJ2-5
TGTGCCAGCAGCTTAGTCCTCGCGATGGAGACCCAGTACTTC
CASSLVLAMETQYF
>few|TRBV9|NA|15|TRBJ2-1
TGTGCCAGCAGCGTAGGTGGGGAACCCTACAATGAGCAGTTCTTC
CASSVGGEPYNEQFF